Here is one TCR beta chain with its context. Its cognate antigen is unknown. This sample was taken from a study of persistence of HIV-infected CD4 T cells. This nonspecific control used anti-CD3/anti-CD28 bead stimulation of CD4+ T cells. Sorting of responding CD4+ T cells relied on upregulated CD40 ligand together with CD69. Before stimulation, PBMCs underwent CD8+ T cell depletion. Study conclusions and caveats: Antigen-responding cells were enriched for degenerate expanded CDR3beta sequences.

The libraries were made with immunoSEQ version 4 in survey mode. Clones were read by immunoSEQ multiplex PCR, and TCRdb kept only the in-frame ones, dropping some. This table has 30,000 to 45,000 clones, about nine tenths appearing once. This CDR3 region has 14 residues. Germline assignment: CDR1 MNHEY and CDR2 SMNVEV (reference sequence). V was shortened by 3 bases and J by 4 bases, with 10 bases between the two germline ends. The sequences come from CD4+ T cells sorted from PBMCs after approximately 20-hour stimulation, collected from a patient who received antiretroviral therapy. This receptor was identified in an adult man with HIV who was CMV-seropositive. J is TRBJ1-5 and V is TRBV27; D is ambiguous. CDR3 residues: CASSLSVGNQPQHF. The DNA of the CDR3 is TGTGCCAGCAGTTTGAGTGTAGGGAATCAGCCCCAGCATTTT.